The rows below give T cell receptor beta chains drawn from one sample of a study of blood T cells in healthy people across ages. TCRdb ran MiXCR on the 5' RACE reads and lists one entry per CDR3 protein. The data hold around 1,500,000 distinct CDR3 sequences, with roughly 40% observed a single time. The sequenced sample consisted of blood. The receptor source for this set is a young woman in good health. CDR3s include the opening cysteine and the closing phenylalanine or tryptophan. The D gene is left open where the match is weak. Clone size is not always given. Where it is, it says once, few, many or a class for expanded clones.

length,J,size,V,D,DNA,CDR3
16,TRBJ2-1,few,TRBV20-1,.,TGCAGTGCTAGAAAATCACCGCCGAGCTCCTACAATGAGCAGTTCTTC,CSARKSPPSSYNEQFF
18,TRBJ2-5,once,TRBV4-1,TRBD2,TGCGCCAGCAGCCAAGATGGGGGCCTAGCGGGAGGGCCTGAGACCCAGTACTTC,CASSQDGGLAGGPETQYF
12,TRBJ1-2,.,TRBV10-3,.,TGTGCCATCAGTGGAAATAGTCATGGCTACACCTTC,CAISGNSHGYTF
16,TRBJ1-6,.,TRBV10-3,TRBD1,TGTGCCATCAGTGTGCCAAGGACAGGGGAAAATTCACCCCTCCACTTT,CAISVPRTGENSPLHF
16,TRBJ1-5,.,TRBV7-2,.,TGTGCCAGCAGCTGGCAATTAGACATCTCGAATCAGCCCCAGCATTTT,CASSWQLDISNQPQHF
14,TRBJ1-2,.,TRBV13,.,TGTGCCAGCAGCTTAGATGGACTGGGGGATGGCTACACCTTC,CASSLDGLGDGYTF
16,TRBJ1-3,once,TRBV15,.,TGTGCCACCAGCAGAGATCCATCGGGCTCTGGAAACACCATATATTTT,CATSRDPSGSGNTIYF
14,TRBJ1-2,few,TRBV9,.,TGTGCCAGCACCTCGGGGGGGGAGTCCTATGGCTACACCTTC,CASTSGGESYGYTF
11,TRBJ2-7,.,TRBV7-9,.,TGTGCCAGCATCAAGGGAGATGAGCAGTACTTC,CASIKGDEQYF
17,TRBJ2-1,.,TRBV14,TRBD2,TGTGCCAGCAGCCACCAAACGGGACTAGCGCGCTACAATGAGCAGTTCTTC,CASSHQTGLARYNEQFF
15,TRBJ2-3,many,TRBV7-3,TRBD2,TGTGCCAGCAGCCCTAGCGGACTTAGCACAGATACGCAGTATTTT,CASSPSGLSTDTQYF
13,TRBJ1-4,.,TRBV7-9,.,TGTGCCAGCAGCTCCGGCCTTACCGAAAAACTGTTTTTT,CASSSGLTEKLFF
15,TRBJ2-1,.,TRBV11-3,.,TGTGCCAGCAGCTTAGATGGTGCATTATACAATGAGCAGTTCTTC,CASSLDGALYNEQFF
13,TRBJ1-4,.,TRBV6-5,.,TGTGCCAGCAGTTATCAGGGCCATGAAAAACTGTTTTTT,CASSYQGHEKLFF
15,TRBJ2-1,few,TRBV12-3/TRBV12-4,.,TGTGCCAGCAGCGCCCCCCTCGGAGGTTACAATGAGCAGTTCTTC,CASSAPLGGYNEQFF
17,TRBJ2-3,once,TRBV10-2,TRBD2,TGCGCCAGCAGCCTCACTAAAACTAGCGGGAGGGGAGATACGCAGTATTTT,CASSLTKTSGRGDTQYF
16,TRBJ2-7,few,TRBV20-1,TRBD2,TGCAGTGCTAGAGACTACGCTAGCGGGAGTGGCTACGAGCAGTACTTC,CSARDYASGSGYEQYF
11,TRBJ2-5,.,TRBV2,TRBD1,TGTGCCAGACAGGGGAAAGAGACCCAGTACTTC,CARQGKETQYF
17,TRBJ2-2,.,TRBV10-3,TRBD1,TGTGCCATCAGTGGAGCGCGGACAGGGGGCTCCTCCGGGGAGCTGTTTTTT,CAISGARTGGSSGELFF
14,TRBJ2-5,.,TRBV11-2,.,TGTGCCAGCAGCGCAGACAGGCCCTGGGAGACCCAGTACTTC,CASSADRPWETQYF
15,TRBJ2-6,.,TRBV12-3/TRBV12-4,.,TGTACCAGCAGATCTACTAGCTCTGGGGCCAACGTCCTGACTTTC,CTSRSTSSGANVLTF
12,TRBJ2-1,.,TRBV20-1,TRBD1,TGCAGTGCGATGGACAGGGTCAATGAGCAGTTCTTC,CSAMDRVNEQFF